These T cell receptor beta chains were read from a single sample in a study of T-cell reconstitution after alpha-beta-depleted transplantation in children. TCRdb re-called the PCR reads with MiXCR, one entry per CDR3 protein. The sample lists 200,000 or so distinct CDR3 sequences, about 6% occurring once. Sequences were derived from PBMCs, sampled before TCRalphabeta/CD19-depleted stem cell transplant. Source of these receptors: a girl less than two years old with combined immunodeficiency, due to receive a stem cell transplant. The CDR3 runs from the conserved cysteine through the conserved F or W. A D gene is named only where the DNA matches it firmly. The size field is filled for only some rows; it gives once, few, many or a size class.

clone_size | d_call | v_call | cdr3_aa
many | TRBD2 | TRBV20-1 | CSARRGLAGTDTQYF
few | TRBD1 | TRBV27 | CASSLIQGAQPQHF
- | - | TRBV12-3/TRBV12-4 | CASSFFRMAETVHGYTF
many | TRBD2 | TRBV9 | CASSEPGLAIDEQFF
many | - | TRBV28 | CATETDTYEQYF
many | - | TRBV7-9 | CASSLASQVSNQPQHF
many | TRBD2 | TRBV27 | CASSLRTSGEYEQYF
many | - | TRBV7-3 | CASSLRWGDEQFF
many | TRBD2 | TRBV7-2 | CASSSKLAPKGNEQFF
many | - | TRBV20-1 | CSARVGDTQYF
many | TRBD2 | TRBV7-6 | CASGRADTGELFF
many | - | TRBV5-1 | CASSLGGADEAFF
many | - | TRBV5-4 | CASSSSDSTDTQYF
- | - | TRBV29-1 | CSLDGGLGTEAFF
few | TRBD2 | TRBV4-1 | CASSQGVAGLLAKNIQYF
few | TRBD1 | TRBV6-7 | CASSFYPGGQGRNTEAFF
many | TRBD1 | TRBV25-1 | CASSGQGKGGNTIYF
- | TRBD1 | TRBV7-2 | CASSFKQGTYEQYF
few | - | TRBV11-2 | CASSLDMPGYAYEQYF
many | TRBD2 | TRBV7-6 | CASSLGGREWDEQFF
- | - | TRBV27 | CASSLLTGPRTDTQYF
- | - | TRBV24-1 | CATSGLSGQQYF
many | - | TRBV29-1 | CSVASVTESNYGYTF
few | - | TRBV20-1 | CSAHRGLGIETQYF
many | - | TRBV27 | CASSSLTGPRYNEQFF
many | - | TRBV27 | CASSLTEPTEAFF
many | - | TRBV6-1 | CASSGLVSPHFEQYF
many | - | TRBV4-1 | CASSQVWGGPDTQYF
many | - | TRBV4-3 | CASSRPGQPTYEQYF